The T cell receptor (beta chain) under discussion was sequenced for a study of blood T cells in healthy people across ages (dated by TCRdb to between 2014 and 2017). About the study as a whole: In model experiments, template switching captured about one uniquely barcoded TCR beta cDNA molecule for every two T cells. The study analyzed two additional independent replicas of 1 million unique cDNA reads from the same blood draw for two donors, one aged 18 to 30 and one aged 80 or older. The donors were divided into four age groups: young (average around 16 years), middle-aged (around 37), aged (about 62) and long-lived (roughly 82). The study measured age-related changes in TCR beta repertoire diversity using deep sequencing normalized with unique cDNA molecular identifiers. To avoid experimental bias, donors of different ages were randomly spread across the sequencing lanes. The paper as a whole reports these results and caveats: Because profiling used bulk unsorted PBMCs, naive and antigen-experienced compartments could not be compared conclusively. The CMV infection status of donors was not known, potentially confounding age-related changes in expanded clonotypes. Observed TCR beta diversity per million T cells fell roughly linearly with age, and a significant reduction was already apparent by age approximately 41. Compared with the aged group, the long-lived group had more naive CD4+ T cells, fewer expanded clones and increased TCR diversity, suggesting age selection. Total diversity estimates from one million sequenced T cells were considered lower bounds and underestimates. Observed TCR beta diversity correlated strongly with the percentage of naive T cells measured by flow cytometry.

This clonotype has just a few counts. Its antigen remains undetermined. No base qualities exist here, and no much larger clone lies one base off it. Library construction relied on 5' RACE. This sample was sequenced with an Illumina HiSeq 2500. A second 7 to 11 cycle PCR used a sample-barcoded 5' primer and a J-beta primer mix. A unique molecular identifier was introduced onto each TCR beta cDNA molecule by a template-switch 5' adaptor carrying 12 random nucleotides. At least 2.5 million CDR3-containing paired-end reads were obtained from each sample. First-strand cDNA synthesis was performed from all RNA using the Mint cDNA synthesis kit, with priming by a TRBC-specific oligonucleotide. Following uracil-DNA glycosylase treatment, all cDNA underwent a first 18-cycle PCR with the universal primers M1SS and BC2_uni_R. On the authors' methods: For normalization, 1 million high-quality reads, each with a distinct molecular identifier, were randomly selected from each sample. Instead of being binned into consensus sequences, reads that shared molecular identifiers were thrown out. MiTCR, run with a Q25 quality threshold and the strictest error-elimination algorithm, handled CDR3 identification, clonotype clustering and error correction. A nonparametric unseen species model with Euler transformation was used to estimate lower-bound total TCR beta diversity. TCRdb reprocessed the public reads (quality trimming at Q25 with fastp, clone calling with MiXCR) and kept in-frame beta chains. Entries that share a CDR3 protein sequence are merged under the most common genes and DNA. These V and J calls derive from TCRdb rather than the authors' analysis. The sample table holds about 1.6 million distinct CDR3 sequences, of which almost 35% were seen once. The top ten constitute 10% to 12% of the sample.

The donors were a few dozen Caucasian individuals from Russia, aged roughly 6 to 100 years, who were systemically healthy. Ten milliliters of peripheral blood were drawn from each donor into EDTA-treated Vacutainer tubes. Ficoll-Paque density-gradient centrifugation was used to isolate PBMCs, with at least 6.5 million per sample. Total RNA was extracted from PBMCs with Trizol reagent, with at least 6 micrograms obtained per sample. The percentages of naive CD45RAhigh/CD27high T cells were determined by flow cytometry on a PBMC aliquot from every donor. The CDR3 goes from the cysteine to the phenylalanine over 17 residues. Only the CDR3 region is kept as DNA, spanning 51 bases read in frame from base 1. Germline trimming amounts to 4 bases on V and 4 bases on J, with 10 as the count of junction bases outside the gene matches. CDR1 and CDR2 are drawn from the germline V gene: SGHRS, YFSETQ.

The rearranged segments are TRBV5-1 and TRBJ2-5; 13 junctional bases match TRBD2. Sequences were obtained from blood. The TCR was taken from a woman in her twenties or thirties in good health. The nucleotides are TGCGCCAGCAGCCTATACTTGACTAGCGGGGGGACAGAGACCCAGTACTTC. This codes for CASSLYLTSGGTETQYF.